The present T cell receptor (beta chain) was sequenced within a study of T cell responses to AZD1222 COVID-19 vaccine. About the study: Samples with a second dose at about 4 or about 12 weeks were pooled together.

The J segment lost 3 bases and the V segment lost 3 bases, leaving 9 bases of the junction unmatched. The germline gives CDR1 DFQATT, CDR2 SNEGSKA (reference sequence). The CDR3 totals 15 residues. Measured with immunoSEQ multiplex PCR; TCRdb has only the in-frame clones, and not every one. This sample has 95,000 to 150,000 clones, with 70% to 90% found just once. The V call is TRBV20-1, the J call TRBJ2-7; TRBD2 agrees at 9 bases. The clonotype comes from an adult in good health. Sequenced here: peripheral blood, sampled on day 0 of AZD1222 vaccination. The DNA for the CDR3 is TGCAGTGCTAGTCTCCTAGCGGGGCCCGGCTACGAGCAGTACTTC. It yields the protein CSASLLAGPGYEQYF.